This T cell receptor (beta chain) was sequenced during a study of T cell repertoires in cytomegalovirus infection. Study context: TCR beta signatures that were public indicated CMV infection and matching HLA type. Broader study findings: Ex vivo, HLA-C-restricted CMV-specific TCR beta clonotypes prevailed over the rest of the response.

This clonotype occurred a few times. Its cognate antigen is unknown. The germline V gene encodes CDR1 SGHDT and CDR2 YYEEEE. After removal of 3 bases from V and 2 bases from J, the junction contained 4 bases not matched to a gene. CDR3 length equals 15 residues. TCRdb analysed the reads with MiXCR anew, one entry per CDR3 protein. The sample comprises roughly 630,000 distinct CDR3 sequences, more than 20% of which are singletons, and 7.5% to 9% rests with the top ten. This chain joins TRBV5-6 and TRBJ2-1; TRBD2 aligns across 8 bases. This receptor was identified in a human donor in good health (CMV status not recorded). Some clones in this sample may be carry-over from other donors' samples. The specimen sequenced was CD8+ T cells from PBMCs. The CDR3 loop is CASSSGGGAYNEQFF. The CDR3, as DNA: TGTGCCAGCAGCTCCGGGGGGGGGGCCTACAATGAGCAGTTCTTC.